This TCR beta chain was profiled in a study of T cells in Graves' hyperthyroidism and ophthalmopathy (dated by TCRdb to the late 2010s). Notes on the research overall: Peripheral blood was collected at initial diagnosis, before any treatment. For training and testing, the roughly 93 patients in the discovery cohort were randomly divided in a 7:3 ratio. TCR Vbeta CDR3 sequencing of 135 peripheral blood samples (about 45 ophthalmopathy, roughly 72 hyperthyroidism and roughly 17 progressor patients) is reported in the paper. TCR V-J signatures able to tell the groups apart were searched for in a discovery cohort of 90 to 100 patients, of whom under 45 had Graves' ophthalmopathy and about 55 had stable Graves' hyperthyroidism. The study also compared thyroid tissue and blood T-cell repertoires from about six Graves' hyperthyroidism patients. Prospective prediction of ophthalmopathy was tested in an independent validation cohort of approximately 18 hyperthyroidism patients and 15 to 17 patients who later progressed to ophthalmopathy. After sampling, hyperthyroidism patients received methimazole starting at 30 mg daily, and ophthalmopathy patients received high-dose intravenous methylprednisolone. General conclusions and limits of the study: In validation, the model predicted progression to ophthalmopathy with just under 71% sensitivity and less than 80% specificity, a median of 6.5 months before onset. In cross-validation, a model built on a 13 V-J signature told ophthalmopathy apart from stable hyperthyroidism with over 85% sensitivity and about 81% specificity, and in testing the same model reached 80%/75%. No statistical method was used to set the sample size in advance, and investigators knew the group allocation. Most expanded thyroid clonotypes (frequency above 0.001) were also found in blood, which suggests that blood repertoires may mirror thyroid immune responses.

The TCR beta CDR3 regions were amplified from the RNA transcripts. The first round of RT-PCR for the TCR CDR3 was performed with the HTBI primer set and the Qiagen OneStep RT-PCR kit. The libraries were constructed in a second round of multiplex PCR and then size-selected and purified. Libraries were sequenced paired-end with 100 bp reads on an Illumina HiSeq2000. On the study's bioinformatics: SOAPnuke was used to process the raw data, throwing out any read that contained adapters or uncalled bases, had a mean Phred below 15, or lacked an exact constant-primer or identifier match. COPE v1.2.5 was used to merge high-quality paired reads, and clonotypes were defined as unique nucleotide sequences. MiTCR v1.1 was used to align clonotypes to the IMGT TRBV, TRBD and TRBJ reference segments. Only V-J combinations with frequency above 0.0001, covering about 99% of repertoires, were analysed. A TCS score was defined as the ratio of F50 (clonal expansion) to E x V (chaos), with BLOSUM62-based TCRdist applied between CDR3 peptides within each V-J. Welch's t-statistics and random forest reduced roughly 540 V-J features to around 14, which were used in a naive Bayes classifier (R e1071). TCRdb trimmed public reads at Q25 via fastp, called clones via MiXCR and kept in-frame beta chains. CDR3 protein duplicates are merged, each entry listing the most common genes and DNA. For this entry, the V and J calls and clone size follow TCRdb and not the study's own pipeline. This sample lists 700,000 or so distinct CDR3 sequences; about a sixth were detected once. The top ten clones comprise around 8.1% of the sample.

This clonotype was observed at least ten times. It has no known antigen specificity. Per-base qualities were not stored, and no clone one base away is much larger. A patient counted as having stable Graves' hyperthyroidism if no progression to ophthalmopathy occurred over 18 months of follow-up. The hyperthyroidism patients were between 18 and 65 years old and newly diagnosed, with a disease duration of less than 2 months. Exclusion was applied to patients with uncontrolled infections, other autoimmune diseases, pregnancy or lactation. Diagnoses relied on clinical symptoms, serum thyroxine and TRAb, thyroid ultrasound and orbital computed tomography. PBMCs were separated from over 9 ml of fresh peripheral blood using Ficoll-Paque density gradient centrifugation. Total RNA was extracted using Trizol reagent, and RNA quality was assessed on an Agilent 2100 Bioanalyzer. The germline ends are 16 bases apart after V is trimmed by 1 base and J by 3 bases. Counted from cysteine to phenylalanine, this CDR3 has 17 amino acids. CDR3 DNA is the only sequence kept; it has 51 bases, read in frame from the first base. CDR1 and CDR2 were assigned from the germline V gene (reference sequence) as MNHEY and SMNVEV.

The origin of this receptor is a young man with Graves' hyperthyroidism. What was sequenced was blood. The chain is made from TRBV27 and TRBJ2-1; a weak D assignment points to TRBD1 (6 bases agree). The CDR3 in this case is CASSLWGGDTYYNEQFF. The DNA sequence follows: TGTGCCAGCAGTTTATGGGGTGGGGACACCTACTACAATGAGCAGTTCTTC.